This T cell receptor beta chain was obtained from a study of blood T cell repertoires in COVID-19. About the research overall: Researchers got acute and convalescent COVID-19 samples from the United States, Italy and Spain. In each case, the material was cDNA or gDNA derived from T cells, B-cell-depleted T cells, or PBMCs.

The CDR3 has 15 residues. Between the trimmed V and J ends, which lost 0 bases and 2 bases, there was a span of 11 bases. Germline V lookup: CDR1 SGDLS, CDR2 YYNGEE. TCRdb's table, derived via immunoSEQ multiplex PCR, lists solely in-frame clones and lacks some. This table holds 250,000 to 300,000 clones, about 70% found once. This sequence originates from a woman older than 75 with acute or convalescent COVID-19. The chain combines TRBV9 with TRBJ1-1; D is perhaps TRBD1 (6 bases). The sequenced material came from peripheral blood. In nucleotides, the CDR3 is TGTGCCAGCAGCGTAGAGGGAGGGACAAACACTGAAGCTTTCTTT. This gives the protein CASSVEGGTNTEAFF.